Sequencing of this T cell receptor (beta chain) was carried out in a study of HIV-infected children after antiretroviral therapy interruption. At the level of the study: Weeks 0, 12, interruption end (24 or 48), and about 3 years post-study gave interruption-arm samples. General study results and limits: Naive CD4+ sequences overlapped less between time points once interruption began.

This clonotype has ten or more counts. Its antigen remains unidentified. CDR1 LGHDT and CDR2 YNNKEL come from the germline V gene (reference sequence). V shed 5 bases and J shed 7 bases, with 6 bases lying between them. The length of the CDR3 is 12 residues. A 3' RACE protocol on RNA, with unique molecular identifiers, produced the TCR library. TCRdb independently ran MiXCR on the 3' RACE reads; one entry per CDR3 protein. The sample lists 40,000 to 55,000 distinct CDR3 sequences, approximately 4.3% occurring once. Treatment: PENTA 11 planned treatment interruption arm or continuous ART arm. From thawed PBMCs, naive CD4+ CD45RA+ CD45RO- T cells were sorted.

The rearrangement uses TRBV3-1 and TRBJ1-6, with D hard to call. The source material was CD45RA+ CD4+ T cells from PBMCs, pooled from several time points, sampled from a donor given antiretroviral therapy, either interrupted or continuous. Indicated subset: naive CD4+ CD45RA+ CD45RO- T cells. This sequence was found in a pool of human donors with HIV. CDR3 coding DNA: TGTGCCAGCAGCGCGAGAAATTCACCCCTCCACTTT. Translating it yields CASSARNSPLHF. Based on the CDR3 plus reference TRBV3-1 and TRBJ1-6, the full variable domain is DTAVSQTPKYLVTQMGNDKSIKCEQNLGHDTMYWYKQDSKKFLKIMFSYNNKELIINETVPNRFSPKSPDKAHLNLHINSLELGDSAVYFCASSARNSPLHFGNGTRLTVT.